This TCR beta chain is drawn from a study of siplizumab effects on memory and regulatory T cells. Study outcomes and limitations: A significant reduction in alloreactive sequences traceable to unstimulated CD4+ memory cells was produced by siplizumab. An assignable naive or memory phenotype was lacking in roughly 75-95% of proliferating CD4+ or CD8+ clones. The study found naive T cells seemingly more diverse than memory cells and seemingly major alloresponse contributors.

Every sample had approximately 10^5 of its TCR templates assayed. Profiled with immunoSEQ multiplex PCR; TCRdb holds only in-frame clones, not every one. In the table there are roughly 60,000 clones, over 90% of which are singletons. CDR3 size: 16 residues. Trimming took 2 bases from V and 4 from J; bases not matched to a gene: 2. Germline CDR1 and CDR2: MRHNA and SNTAGT. Remarks on this clone: Antigen unknown.

Specimen: CD8+ T cells sorted from blood. The chain combines TRBV6-4 with TRBJ2-3; 14 bases map to TRBD2. The receptor was isolated from a human donor in good health. Here the CDR3 reads CASSDATSGGADTQYF. The CDR3 nucleotides read TGTGCCAGCAGTGACGCGACTAGCGGGGGGGCAGATACGCAGTATTTT.